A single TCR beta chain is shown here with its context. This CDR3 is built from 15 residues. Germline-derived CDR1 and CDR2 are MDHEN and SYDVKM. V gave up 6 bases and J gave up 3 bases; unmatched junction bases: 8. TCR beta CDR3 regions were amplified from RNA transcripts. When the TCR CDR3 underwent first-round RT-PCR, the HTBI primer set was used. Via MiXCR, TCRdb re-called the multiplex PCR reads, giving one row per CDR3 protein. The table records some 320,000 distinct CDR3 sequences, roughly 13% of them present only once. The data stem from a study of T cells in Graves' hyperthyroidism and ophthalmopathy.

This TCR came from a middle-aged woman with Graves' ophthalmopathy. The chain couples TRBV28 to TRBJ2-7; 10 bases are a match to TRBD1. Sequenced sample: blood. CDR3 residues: CASSRGGTGVYEQYF. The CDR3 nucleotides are TGTGCCAGCAGCCGGGGGGGGACAGGGGTCTACGAGCAGTACTTC.